This record concerns one TCR beta chain sequence. Trimming removed 2 bases at V and 5 bases at J, with 3 bases between. In germline, CDR1 is SQVTM, CDR2 ANQGSEA. The CDR3 runs 10 residues. The sample belongs to a study of control samples from healthy donors and cancer patients. The method was immunoSEQ multiplex PCR; TCRdb's version includes in-frame clones alone and lacks a portion of them. Of about 120,000 clones detected, approximately 92% appear once; the ten largest clones hold roughly 2.7%. The chain has TRBV29-1 and TRBJ2-5; D is ambiguous. This TCR was sampled from a man aged 35-49 years in good health. The material sequenced was blood. In DNA form, the CDR3 reads TGCAGCGTTGAACTGGAGACCCAGTACTTC. It specifies CSVELETQYF.